This TCR beta chain was sequenced during a study of read filtering for tumor transcriptome and immune sequencing. Study at large: About 8 patients were R-ISS I, about 16 were R-ISS II, 6 or 7 were R-ISS III. Study-level points and caveats: Roughly 82% of IR-seq clonotypes had a single read, yet these held approximately 3.5% of reads. Even smaller IR-seq throughput identified most shared clonotypes.

About this clonotype: The target antigen is unknown.

This library used around 400 ng RNA and molecular barcoded adaptors spanning alpha/delta and beta/gamma chains. TCRdb analysed the reads with MiXCR anew, one entry per CDR3 protein. The sample lists roughly 980 distinct CDR3 sequences, over 65% occurring once. Sequenced: a population of CD138-negative cells sorted from bone marrow. The sequence was obtained from a donor at least 40 years old with multiple myeloma. This table probably holds off-target reads from a library built for another chain.

In DNA form, the CDR3 reads TGTGCCAGCAGCCCCGGGACACAGAACACCGGGGAGCTGTTTTTT. Translation gives CASSPGTQNTGELFF. The rearrangement uses TRBV7-3 and TRBJ2-2, with D perhaps matching TRBD1 (6 bases). From germline, CDR1 is SGHTA and CDR2 FQGTGA. The CDR3 covers 15 residues. The V and J ends lost 5 bases and 1 base respectively, with 11 bases between them. The complete variable domain, with remaining parts taken from reference TRBV7-3 and TRBJ2-2, reads GAGVSQTPSNKVTEKGKYVELRCDPISGHTALYWYRQSLGQGPEFLIYFQGTGAADDSGLPNDRFFAVRPEGSVSTLKIQRTERGDSAVYLCASSPGTQNTGELFFGEGSRLTVL.